These T cell receptor beta chains were read from a single sample in a study of T cells in Graves' hyperthyroidism and ophthalmopathy. One entry per CDR3 protein results from TCRdb running MiXCR on the multiplex PCR reads. This sample yields hundreds of thousands of distinct CDR3 sequences, of which just under 20% are seen a single time; 40% to 50% belongs to the top ten. The sequencing input was blood. These receptors were obtained from a man aged 40-50 years with Graves' ophthalmopathy. Each CDR3 is given with its conserved first and last residue. Each record gives: J gene, D gene, clone size, V gene, CDR3 DNA, CDR3 protein. D genes are given only for firm matches. Expanded clones get a size class; other rows say once, few or many, or leave the size out.

>TRBJ2-2|.|many|TRBV7-3
TGTGCCAGCAGCTTACTAGGAGGGGAGCTGTTTTTT
CASSLLGGELFF
>TRBJ2-5|.|.|TRBV15
TGTGCCACCTCACGGCGGGACCTACAAGAGACCCAGTACTTC
CATSRRDLQETQYF
>TRBJ2-5|.|.|TRBV18
TGTGCCAGCTCACCCCCCGTTTGGGAGACCCAGTACTTC
CASSPPVWETQYF
>TRBJ2-7|TRBD1|.|TRBV7-2
TGTGCCAGCAGCTTAAGGGGGCGATCGGATGAGCAGTACTTC
CASSLRGRSDEQYF
>TRBJ2-7|.|.|TRBV6-2/TRBV6-3
TGTGCCAGCAAGAGGGGGATAGCGGATTCCTACGAGCAGTACTTC
CASKRGIADSYEQYF
>TRBJ2-1|.|many|TRBV30
TGTTCCACCGGACAGATCAATGAGCAGTTCTTC
CSTGQINEQFF
>TRBJ2-7|TRBD1|many|TRBV20-1
TGCAGTGCTAGACCGGGACAGGGTTCTTACGAGCAGTACTTC
CSARPGQGSYEQYF
>TRBJ1-1|.|few|TRBV20-1
TGCAGTGCTAGAGATCGGGGTGAAGCTTTCTTT
CSARDRGEAFF
>TRBJ2-1|TRBD2|many|TRBV7-9
TGTGCCAGCAGCCCCCCGGGGAGCGGGGTAATGAATGAGCAGTTCTTC
CASSPPGSGVMNEQFF
>TRBJ2-7|TRBD2|many|TRBV28
TGTGCCAGCAGTCGACCGGTAGCGGGAAGCTCCTACGAGCAGTACTTC
CASSRPVAGSSYEQYF
>TRBJ2-5|TRBD1|.|TRBV5-8
TGTGCCAGCAGCTTCCTAGGGACAGAACAAGAGACCCAGTACTTC
CASSFLGTEQETQYF
>TRBJ2-1|.|many|TRBV3-2
TGTGCCAGCAGCCAAGGGACTAGCGGTGGGAATGAGCAGTTCTTC
CASSQGTSGGNEQFF
>TRBJ1-1|.|few|TRBV9
TGTGCCAGCAGCGTAGAGGCAGTGCGGACTGAAGCTTTCTTT
CASSVEAVRTEAFF
>TRBJ2-2|.|.|TRBV7-9
TGTGCCAGCAGCTTCTCTGAAGGGGTCACCGGGGAGCTGTTTTTT
CASSFSEGVTGELFF
>TRBJ2-1|TRBD2|.|TRBV7-2
TGTGCCAGCAGCTCGGGACTAGCGGGAGGGCCCGGCTCCTACAATGAGCAGTTCTTC
CASSSGLAGGPGSYNEQFF
>TRBJ2-7|TRBD2|.|TRBV11-2
TGTGCCAGCAGCCCACCCCGTAGGGAGGGCTACGAGCAGTACTTC
CASSPPRREGYEQYF
>TRBJ2-1|TRBD1|.|TRBV27
TGTGCCAGCAGTTTAGCGGACAGGGGGCTAATCGATGAGCAGTTCTTC
CASSLADRGLIDEQFF
>TRBJ2-1|TRBD2|.|TRBV29-1
TGCAGCGGTTCCGGAGAGGGAGGGTCCTACAATGAGCAGTTCTTC
CSGSGEGGSYNEQFF
>TRBJ1-2|.|many|TRBV18
TGTGCCAGCTCACAGCAGAGCGCCTACACCTTC
CASSQQSAYTF
>TRBJ1-1|.|many|TRBV28
TGTGCCAGCAGTTTGGTGGTTCAGGGGACTGAAGCTTTCTTT
CASSLVVQGTEAFF
>TRBJ1-2|TRBD1|.|TRBV6-1
TGTGCCAGCAGTTCTATAGTAGGACAGGGAAACTATGGCTACACCTTC
CASSSIVGQGNYGYTF
>TRBJ1-4|.|.|TRBV15
TGTGCCACCAGCAGAGTTGATAGGGAAAAACTGTTTTTT
CATSRVDREKLFF
>TRBJ2-7|.|.|TRBV30
TGTGCCTGGAAGAAAGGATACGAGCAGTACTTC
CAWKKGYEQYF
>TRBJ2-1|.|many|TRBV7-9
TGTGCCAGCAGCTTGAGGGACTTCGCCTACAATGAGCAGTTCTTC
CASSLRDFAYNEQFF
>TRBJ2-2|.|.|TRBV28
TGTGCCAGCACCCCGGGACGTAACACCGGGGAGCTGTTTTTT
CASTPGRNTGELFF
>TRBJ2-1|TRBD2|few|TRBV9
TGTGCCAGCAGCGTAGATCCTAGCGGGGGGGCCCTCAATGAGCAGTTCTTC
CASSVDPSGGALNEQFF
>TRBJ2-1|TRBD2|many|TRBV11-2
TGTGCCAGCAGCTTCAGGAGCGGGGTTTACAATGAGCAGTTCTTC
CASSFRSGVYNEQFF
>TRBJ2-7|TRBD2|many|TRBV27
TGTGCCAGCAGATATTTTAGCGGGGGGGACTCGGGGGAGCAGTACTTC
CASRYFSGGDSGEQYF
>TRBJ2-5|.|many|TRBV7-3
TGTGCCAGCAGCCCCCTCGGCCCAAGGAGGGGAGAGACCCAGTACTTC
CASSPLGPRRGETQYF
>TRBJ2-7|.|.|TRBV6-1
TGTGCCAGCAGTGGGGGGGACATTTCCTACGAGCAGTACTTC
CASSGGDISYEQYF
>TRBJ1-3|.|.|TRBV9
TGTGCCAGCAGCGTAGCATCAGATCTCTCTGGAAACACCATATATTTT
CASSVASDLSGNTIYF
>TRBJ2-7|TRBD2|few|TRBV3-1
TGTGCCAGCAGCCAGGGACTAGCGGGGTACGAGCAGTACTTC
CASSQGLAGYEQYF
>TRBJ1-6|.|many|TRBV3-1
TGTGCCAGCAGCCAAGGGGCAGGGATGTTTTCACCCCTCCACTTT
CASSQGAGMFSPLHF
>TRBJ1-1|.|once|TRBV5-6
TGTGCCAGCAGCTTGGACTTTGGCGGGGCTGAAGCTTTCTTT
CASSLDFGGAEAFF
>TRBJ2-7|.|.|TRBV3-1
TGTGCCAGCAGCCAAGCAGGGGCCGAGCAGTACTTC
CASSQAGAEQYF
>TRBJ2-3|.|.|TRBV4-2
TGTGCCAGCAGCCAAGATCTGGCCGGGTCCAGCACAGATACGCAGTATTTT
CASSQDLAGSSTDTQYF
>TRBJ1-1|.|many|TRBV11-2
TGTGCCAGCAGCTTAGACGGAGGGGGGAACACTGAAGCTTTCTTT
CASSLDGGGNTEAFF
>TRBJ2-7|.|few|TRBV18
TGTGCCAGCTCACCACCGAACGTCGGGGGCGCGTCTAGCGAGCAGTACTTC
CASSPPNVGGASSEQYF
>TRBJ1-1|.|few|TRBV12-3/TRBV12-4
TGTGCCAGCAGGACCACAGGGTCTAGCACTGAAGCTTTCTTT
CASRTTGSSTEAFF
>TRBJ1-4|.|many|TRBV12-3/TRBV12-4
TGTGCCAGCAGATCGAATGAAAAACTGTTTTTT
CASRSNEKLFF
>TRBJ2-3|.|few|TRBV12-3/TRBV12-4
TGTGCCAGCAGTTTACGGGAGCGTACAGATACGCAGTATTTT
CASSLRERTDTQYF
>TRBJ1-3|TRBD1|few|TRBV2
TGTGCCAGCAGCACAGGGGGCGCTGGGTCTGGAAACACCATATATTTT
CASSTGGAGSGNTIYF